The T cell receptor beta chain described here comes from a study of lymphopenia after photon versus proton radiotherapy. Study observations and caveats: Post-nadir TCR diversity decline inversely tracked overall survival among those who died. After the lymphocyte nadir, photon-treated repertoires showed oligoclonal expansion, especially of CD8+ Temra cells.

Remarks on this clone: Its antigen remains unidentified.

TCRdb's copy holds only in-frame clones and misses some; the assay was immunoSEQ multiplex PCR. The sample yields 30,000 to 40,000 clones, more than 85% seen once. Sequenced material: peripheral blood, taken from a patient treated with photon-based radiotherapy. This TCR was sampled from a man aged 60-69 years with cholangiocarcinoma.

As DNA, the CDR3 is TGTGCCAGCTCCCGAGGACAGGGGTCGACAGATACGCAGTATTTT. It specifies CASSRGQGSTDTQYF. The chain links TRBV18 to TRBJ2-3, with 9 bases identical to TRBD1. The length of the CDR3 is 15 residues. V was clipped by 6 bases and J by 3 bases; unmatched bases: 7. Per the germline V gene, CDR1 is KGHSH and CDR2 is LQKENI.